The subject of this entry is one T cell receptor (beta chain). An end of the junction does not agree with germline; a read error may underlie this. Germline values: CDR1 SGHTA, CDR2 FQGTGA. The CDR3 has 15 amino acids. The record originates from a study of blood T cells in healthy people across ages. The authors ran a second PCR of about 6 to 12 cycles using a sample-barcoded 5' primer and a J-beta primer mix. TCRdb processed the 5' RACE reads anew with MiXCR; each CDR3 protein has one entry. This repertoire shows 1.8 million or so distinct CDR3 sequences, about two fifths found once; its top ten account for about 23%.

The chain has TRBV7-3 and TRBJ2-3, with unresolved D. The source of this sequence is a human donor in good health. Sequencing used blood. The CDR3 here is CASSPGRFSTDMQYF. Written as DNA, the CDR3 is TGTGCCAGCAGCCCCGGCCGCTTTAGCACAGATATGCAGTATTTT.